Each of the 6 T cell receptor beta chains below was sequenced from the same sample in a study of a mutant IDH1 vaccine in newly diagnosed glioma. Generated by immunoSEQ multiplex PCR, the TCRdb table keeps only in-frame clones and is missing some. The repertoire consists of some 30,000 clones, with 85% to 90% occurring once and the leading ten covering more than 2.5%. These receptors' antigens are unknown. As to time point: week 23, last vaccination. Each vaccine dose was 300 ug of mutant IDH1 20-mer peptide, with topical imiquimod. The sample was PBMCs, taken from a glioma patient whose treatment included an IDH1 peptide vaccine. The receptor set was obtained from a man aged 40-50 years with glioma.

The chain combines TRBV11-2 with TRBJ2-7; D not certain. The V end was cut by 2 bases, the J end by 8 bases, with 19 bases between. This CDR3 spans 15 amino acids. The germline V gene encodes CDR1 SGHAT and CDR2 FQNNGV. Here the CDR3 DNA reads TGTGCCAGCAGCTTACTTAAGGACCGCAGTGGGAAGCAGTACGTC. Its translation: CASSLLKDRSGKQYV.

This sequence joins TRBV5-1 and TRBJ1-4; D possibly corresponds to TRBD1 (5 bases). The CDR3 sequence is 16 residues long. V gave up 1 base and J gave up 7 bases, with 17 bases separating them. CDR1 and CDR2 from the germline V gene are SGHRS and YFSETQ. This chain's CDR3 is CASSLLSGPGGEKLFF. In DNA, the CDR3 is TGCGCCAGCAGCTTGTTAAGTGGCCCGGGGGGTGAAAAACTGTTTTTT.

J is TRBJ1-1 and V is TRBV29-1, with D tentatively TRBD1 (5 bases). This CDR3 has 13 amino acids. Trimming shortened V by 6 bases and J by 1 base, and 12 bases separated the two germline ends. The germline CDR1 and CDR2 sequences are SQVTM and ANQGSEA. The chain's CDR3 is CSVVDSKNTEAFF. CDR3 sequence (DNA): TGCAGCGTGGTTGACAGTAAGAACACTGAAGCTTTCTTT.

The chain has TRBV7-2 and TRBJ2-1, with 13 bases lining up with TRBD2. The germline CDR1 and CDR2 sequences are SGHTA and FQGNSA. The CDR3 sequence is 15 residues long. Germline trimming cut 6 bases from V and 8 bases from J; bases unmatched to any gene: 7. The CDR3 nucleotides read TGTGCCAGCAGGCCGAGGACTAGCGGGAGTGATGAGCAGTTCTTC. Protein sequence: CASRPRTSGSDEQFF.

The chain couples TRBV5-6 to TRBJ2-7; TRBD2 matches at 10 bases. Per germline, CDR1 SGHDT and CDR2 YYEEEE. The CDR3 runs 18 residues. V lost 4 bases and J lost 0; bases outside the gene matches: 13. CDR3 coding DNA: TGTGCCAGCAGCCTGTGGGCTAGCGGGAGATTTAGCTCCTACGAGCAGTACTTC. It yields the protein CASSLWASGRFSSYEQYF.

V usage is TRBV30 and J usage is TRBJ1-1, with 8 nucleotides matching TRBD1. Germline V gives CDR1 GTSNPN, CDR2 SVGIG (reference sequence). The CDR3 spans 15 residues. Germline trimming cut 4 bases from V and 0 bases from J; bases unmatched to any gene: 7. CDR3 sequence reads: CAWKGQEGMNTEAFF. For the CDR3, the DNA is TGTGCCTGGAAGGGACAGGAGGGGATGAACACTGAAGCTTTCTTT.